This T cell receptor (beta chain) was documented in a study of T cells in tuberculosis. Study background: The T cells targeted glucose monomycolate, a mycobacterial lipid, via CD1B.

Generated by immunoSEQ multiplex PCR, the TCRdb table keeps only in-frame clones and is missing some. Of tens of thousands of clones detected, more than 75% appear once; the ten largest clones hold 1.5% to 2%. After thawing and overnight rest, PBMC were stained with GMM-loaded CD1B tetramer, viability dye and anti-CD3 for sorting. The CD1B tetramers carried C32 glucose monomycolate purified from Rhodococcus equi. CD14-expressing monocytes were removed from PBMC before cryopreservation and sorting. Approximately 95,000 tetramer-negative cells were sorted from each donor. This clone was detected once. The CDR3 loop spans 13 amino acids. Germline V gene sequence: CDR1 SGHNT, CDR2 YYREEE (reference sequence).

The rearrangement joins TRBV5-4 to TRBJ1-2, with D possibly TRBD1 on 5 matching bases. The sequence was obtained from an adult woman with latent tuberculosis. Sequencing was carried out using CD1b-GMM tetramer-negative cells sorted from PBMCs. The CDR3 loop is CAKPRVSNYGYTF. Here the CDR3 DNA reads TGTGCTAAGCCCAGGGTAAGTAACTATGGCTACACCTTC.